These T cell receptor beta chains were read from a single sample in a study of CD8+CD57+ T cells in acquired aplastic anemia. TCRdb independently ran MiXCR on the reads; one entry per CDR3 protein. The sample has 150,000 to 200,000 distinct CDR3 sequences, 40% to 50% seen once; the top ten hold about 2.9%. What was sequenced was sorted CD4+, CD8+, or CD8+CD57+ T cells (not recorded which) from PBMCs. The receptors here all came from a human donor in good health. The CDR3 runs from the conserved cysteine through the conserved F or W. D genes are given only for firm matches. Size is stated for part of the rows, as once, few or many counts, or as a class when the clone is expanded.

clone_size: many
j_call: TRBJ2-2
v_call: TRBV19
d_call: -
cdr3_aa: CARGYWRVANTGELFF
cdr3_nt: TGTGCCAGGGGATATTGGCGGGTCGCGAACACCGGGGAGCTGTTTTTT

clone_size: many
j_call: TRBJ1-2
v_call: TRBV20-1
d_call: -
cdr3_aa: CSAEAGLGSYGYTF
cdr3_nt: TGCAGTGCGGAGGCAGGGTTAGGTTCCTATGGCTACACCTTC

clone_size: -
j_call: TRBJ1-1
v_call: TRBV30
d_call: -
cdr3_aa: CAWSPGRGDAFF
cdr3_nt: TGTGCCTGGAGTCCCGGGAGGGGTGACGCTTTCTTT

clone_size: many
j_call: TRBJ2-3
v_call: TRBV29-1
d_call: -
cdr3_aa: CSVDRVNTQYF
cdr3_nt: TGCAGCGTTGACAGGGTAAATACGCAGTATTTT

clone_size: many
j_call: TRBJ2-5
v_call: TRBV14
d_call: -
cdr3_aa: CASSQLRQRQETQYF
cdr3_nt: TGTGCCAGCAGCCAACTCCGACAGAGACAAGAGACCCAGTACTTC

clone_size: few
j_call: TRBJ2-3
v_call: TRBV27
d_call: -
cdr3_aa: CASSLLSRGTQYF
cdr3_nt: TGTGCCAGCAGTTTATTGTCGCGTGGTACGCAGTATTTT

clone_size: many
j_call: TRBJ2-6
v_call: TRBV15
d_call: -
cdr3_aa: CATSREITTLSGANVLTF
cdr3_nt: TGTGCCACCAGCAGAGAAATTACTACGCTCTCTGGGGCCAACGTCCTGACTTTC

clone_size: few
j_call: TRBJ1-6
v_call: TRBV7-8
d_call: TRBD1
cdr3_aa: CASSRDRVDSPLHF
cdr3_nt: TGTGCCAGCAGCAGAGACAGGGTGGATTCGCCCCTCCACTTT

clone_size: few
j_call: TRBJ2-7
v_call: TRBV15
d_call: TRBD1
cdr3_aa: CATSIGTGIYEQYF
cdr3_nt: TGTGCCACCAGCATCGGGACAGGGATCTACGAGCAGTACTTC

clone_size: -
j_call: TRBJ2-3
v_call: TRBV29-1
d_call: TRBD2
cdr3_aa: CSVERPGLAGRTDTQYF
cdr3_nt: TGCAGCGTTGAACGTCCAGGACTAGCGGGGCGCACAGATACGCAGTATTTT

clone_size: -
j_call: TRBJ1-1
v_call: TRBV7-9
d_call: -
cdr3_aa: CASSLGSGGRTEAFF
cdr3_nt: TGTGCCAGCAGCTTAGGGTCAGGAGGGAGGACTGAAGCTTTCTTT

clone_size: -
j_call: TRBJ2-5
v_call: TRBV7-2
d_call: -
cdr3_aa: CASSARGRLSQETQYF
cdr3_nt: TGTGCCAGCAGCGCACGGGGGCGGCTATCTCAAGAGACCCAGTACTTC

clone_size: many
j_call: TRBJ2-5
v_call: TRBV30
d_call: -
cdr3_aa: CAWSLQETQYF
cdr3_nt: TGTGCCTGGAGTTTGCAAGAGACCCAGTACTTC

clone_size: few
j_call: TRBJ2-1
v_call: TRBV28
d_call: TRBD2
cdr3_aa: CASTTSGTSGRREQFF
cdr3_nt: TGTGCCAGCACAACCTCCGGGACTAGCGGGAGGCGCGAGCAGTTCTTC

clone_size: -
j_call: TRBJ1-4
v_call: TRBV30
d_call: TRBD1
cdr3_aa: CAWSTGTVLEKLFF
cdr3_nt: TGTGCCTGGAGTACCGGGACAGTCTTAGAAAAACTGTTTTTT

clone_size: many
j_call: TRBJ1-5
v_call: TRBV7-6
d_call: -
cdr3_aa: CASSLEAGYSNQPQHF
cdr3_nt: TGTGCCAGCAGCTTAGAGGCAGGTTATAGCAATCAGCCCCAGCATTTT

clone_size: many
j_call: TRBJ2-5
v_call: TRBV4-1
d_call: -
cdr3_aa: CASSRGGQETQYF
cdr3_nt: TGCGCCAGCAGCCGAGGGGGCCAAGAGACCCAGTACTTC

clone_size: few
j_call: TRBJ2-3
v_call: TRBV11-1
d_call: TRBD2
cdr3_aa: CASSLAVSGLYTDTQYF
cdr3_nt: TGTGCCAGCAGCTTAGCGGTTAGCGGGCTGTACACAGATACGCAGTATTTT

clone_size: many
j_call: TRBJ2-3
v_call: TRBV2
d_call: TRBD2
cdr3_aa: CASSDTSGSADTQYF
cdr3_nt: TGTGCCAGCAGTGACACTAGCGGGAGTGCAGATACGCAGTATTTT

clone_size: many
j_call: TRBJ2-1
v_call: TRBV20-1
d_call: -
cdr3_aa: CSAPPSGASEQFF
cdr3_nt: TGCAGTGCCCCACCCTCGGGGGCGAGTGAGCAGTTCTTC

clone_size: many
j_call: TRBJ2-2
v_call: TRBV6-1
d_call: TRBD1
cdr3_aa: CASRQPGQGTHTGELFF
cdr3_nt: TGTGCCAGCAGACAACCGGGACAGGGTACGCACACCGGGGAGCTGTTTTTT

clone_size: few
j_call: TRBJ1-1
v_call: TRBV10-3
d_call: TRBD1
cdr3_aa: CAISEYGQGGREDF
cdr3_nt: TGTGCCATCAGTGAGTATGGACAGGGCGGGAGAGAGGATTTT

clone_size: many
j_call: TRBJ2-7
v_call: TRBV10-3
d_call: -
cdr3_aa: CAISQGVDEQYF
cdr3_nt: TGTGCCATCAGCCAGGGTGTCGACGAGCAGTACTTC

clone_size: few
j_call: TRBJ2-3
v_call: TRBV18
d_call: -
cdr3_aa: CASSRGRAPDTQYF
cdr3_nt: TGTGCCAGCTCACGAGGCAGGGCGCCAGATACGCAGTATTTT

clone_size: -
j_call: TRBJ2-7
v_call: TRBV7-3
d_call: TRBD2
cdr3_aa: CASSRFRGTSVNEQYF
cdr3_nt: TGTGCCAGCAGCCGATTCAGGGGGACTAGCGTAAACGAGCAGTACTTC

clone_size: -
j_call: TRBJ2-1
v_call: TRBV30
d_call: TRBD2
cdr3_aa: CAGTSGNNRNEQFF
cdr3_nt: TGTGCCGGGACTAGCGGCAATAACCGGAATGAGCAGTTCTTC

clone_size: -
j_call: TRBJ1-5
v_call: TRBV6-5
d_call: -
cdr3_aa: CAISYVGTPNQPQHF
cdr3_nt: TGTGCCATCAGTTACGTAGGGACACCGAATCAGCCCCAGCATTTT

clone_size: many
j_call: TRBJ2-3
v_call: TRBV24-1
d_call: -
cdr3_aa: CATSDWTDTDTQYF
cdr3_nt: TGTGCCACCAGTGATTGGACAGACACAGATACGCAGTATTTT

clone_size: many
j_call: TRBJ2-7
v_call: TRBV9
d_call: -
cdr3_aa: CASSATREEREKYF
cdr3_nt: TGTGCCAGCAGCGCGACTAGAGAAGAACGGGAGAAGTACTTC

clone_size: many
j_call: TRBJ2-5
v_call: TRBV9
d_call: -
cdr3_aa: CASNQFAGASGETQYF
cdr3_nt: TGTGCCAGCAATCAATTTGCGGGGGCCAGTGGGGAGACCCAGTACTTC

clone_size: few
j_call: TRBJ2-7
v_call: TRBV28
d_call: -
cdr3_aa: CASSLWSQVTYEQYF
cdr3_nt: TGTGCCAGCAGTTTATGGAGCCAGGTAACCTACGAGCAGTACTTC

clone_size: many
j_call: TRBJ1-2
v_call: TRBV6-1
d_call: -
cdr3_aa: CASSEAGNYGYTF
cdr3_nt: TGTGCCAGCAGCGAGGCAGGAAACTATGGCTACACCTTC

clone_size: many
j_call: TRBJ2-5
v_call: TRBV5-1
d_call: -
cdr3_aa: CASSLSSVAQETQYF
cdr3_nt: TGCGCCAGCAGCTTGTCTTCGGTGGCGCAAGAGACCCAGTACTTC

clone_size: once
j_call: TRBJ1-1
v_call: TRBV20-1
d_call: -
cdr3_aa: CSAPGVVGTEAFF
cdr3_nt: TGCAGTGCTCCAGGGGTTGTGGGCACTGAAGCTTTCTTT

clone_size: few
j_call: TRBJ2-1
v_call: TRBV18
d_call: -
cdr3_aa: CASSPGLYGYEQFF
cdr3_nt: TGTGCCAGCTCACCGGGACTCTACGGCTATGAGCAGTTCTTC